Shown below are 27 T cell receptor beta chains from a single sample sequenced in a study of multiple sclerosis patients with progressive multifocal leukoencephalopathy. Profiling relied on immunoSEQ multiplex PCR, and the TCRdb table lists in-frame clones only, not all of them. The sample holds roughly 30,000 clones, about 91% seen once. The time point here: time of PML onset. Sequenced material: PBMCs, taken from a patient treated with natalizumab. Receptors were obtained from a woman between 40 and 50 years old with progressive multifocal leukoencephalopathy.

The genes are TRBV18 and TRBJ2-7, with unresolved D. V was cut by 1 base and J by 4 bases, with 14 bases left in between. Per the germline V gene, CDR1 is KGHSH and CDR2 is LQKENI. This CDR3 has 15 residues. The CDR3 reads CASSPRGQIDYEQYF. In DNA form, the CDR3 reads TGTGCCAGCTCACCACGTGGGCAGATAGATTACGAGCAGTACTTC.

The chain recombines TRBV7-9 with TRBJ1-3, with D tentatively TRBD1 (5 bases). The germline V gene encodes CDR1 SEHNR and CDR2 FQNEAQ (reference sequence). The V end was cut by 7 bases, the J end by 2 bases, with 21 bases between. The CDR3 totals 17 residues. For the CDR3, the DNA is TGTGCCAGCACCCCCCCCCTAGTTAGGGGCACTGGAAACACCATATATTTT. Translating gives CASTPPLVRGTGNTIYF.

CDR3 coding DNA: TGTGCCAGCAGTTACTCTGGGGGGGACTATGGTGTAGCTTTCTTT. This codes for CASSYSGGDYGVAFF. The rearrangement links TRBV6-5 to TRBJ1-1, with D perhaps TRBD1 (5 bases). Germline CDR1 reads MNHEY; CDR2 reads SVGAGI. There are 15 residues in the CDR3. Trimming stripped 0 bases from V and 10 bases from J, with 18 bases between.

The rearrangement uses TRBV7-2 and TRBJ2-7; TRBD2 aligns across 9 bases. V gave up 1 base and J gave up 0 bases; unmatched junction bases: 7. Germline V gene sequence: CDR1 SGHTA, CDR2 FQGNSA. The CDR3 consists of 17 residues. The CDR3 spells CASSLGSSGKISYEQYF. CDR3 bases: TGTGCCAGCAGCTTAGGGTCTAGCGGGAAGATCTCCTACGAGCAGTACTTC.

This chain uses TRBV30 with TRBJ2-7; a weak D match, TRBD1 (5 bases). CDR1 and CDR2 (germline): GTSNPN, SVGIG (reference sequence). This CDR3 region has 14 residues. V lost 2 bases and J lost 2, with 13 bases in between. The CDR3, as DNA: TGTGCCTGGAGTTTAGGGGTGGGGCCCTACGAGCAGTACTTC. This sequence encodes CAWSLGVGPYEQYF.

V is TRBV4-1 and J is TRBJ2-7; the D gene is possibly TRBD1 (6 bases). Germline V gene sequence: CDR1 MGHRA, CDR2 YSYEKL. V lost 1 base and J 0 bases, leaving 13 bases between the germline ends. The CDR3 is 16 residues long. This CDR3 is CASSQGLRDISYEQYF. In nucleotides, the CDR3 is TGCGCCAGCAGCCAAGGTCTCCGGGACATCTCCTACGAGCAGTACTTC.

The V call is TRBV30, the J call TRBJ2-5; TRBD1 aligns across 8 bases. Unmatched junction bases numbered 4, after V lost 2 bases and J lost 2 bases. The CDR3 consists of 14 residues. Germline V gene data show CDR1 as GTSNPN and CDR2 as SVGIG (reference sequence). Here the CDR3 reads CAWSPGQGQETQYF. DNA for the CDR3: TGTGCCTGGAGTCCTGGACAGGGTCAAGAGACCCAGTACTTC. Filled out from reference TRBV30 and TRBJ2-5, the complete variable domain reads SQTIHQWPATLVQPVGSPLSLECTVEGTSNPNLYWYRQAAGRGLQLLFYSVGIGQISSEVPQNLSASRPQDRQFILSSKKLLLSDSGFYLCAWSPGQGQETQYFGPGTRLLVL.

The gene calls are TRBV28 and TRBJ2-7; 12 bases match TRBD2. The CDR3 length is 16 residues. J gave up 1 base and V 4 bases, and 5 bases lay outside the gene matches. From germline, CDR1 is MDHEN and CDR2 SYDVKM. CDR3 residues: CASSSPTSGSSYEQYF. The CDR3 DNA follows: TGTGCCAGCAGTTCCCCGACTAGCGGGAGTTCCTACGAGCAGTACTTC.

The rearrangement links TRBV18 to TRBJ1-1; no clear D gene. Germline CDR1 and CDR2: KGHSH and LQKENI. The V end lost 2 bases, the J end lost 1 base, and 5 bases lay between the germline ends. The CDR3 extends over 13 amino acids. CDR3 region: CASSPKQNTEAFF. The CDR3 coding sequence is TGTGCCAGCTCACCAAAACAGAACACTGAAGCTTTCTTT.

The rearrangement links TRBV29-1 to TRBJ1-1; perhaps TRBD1 as D (6 bases). Trimming stripped 1 base from V and 8 bases from J, with 14 bases between. Germline V gene sequence: CDR1 SQVTM, CDR2 ANQGSEA. The length of the CDR3 is 13 residues. The CDR3 here is CSVEGGGPGEAFF. The CDR3 coding sequence is TGCAGCGTTGAAGGAGGGGGGCCTGGGGAAGCTTTCTTT. The complete variable domain, with remaining parts taken from reference TRBV29-1 and TRBJ1-1, reads SAVISQKPSRDICQRGTSLTIQCQVDSQVTMMFWYRQQPGQSLTLIATANQGSEATYESGFVIDKFPISRPNLTFSTLTVSNMSPEDSSIYLCSVEGGGPGEAFFGQGTRLTVV.

The chain is built from TRBV5-1 and TRBJ2-3; 10 nucleotides agree with TRBD2. V lost 2 bases, J lost 0 bases, and 6 bases stayed unmatched. CDR1 SGHRS and CDR2 YFSETQ come from the germline V gene. CDR3 size: 17 residues. CDR3 nucleotide sequence: TGCGCCAGCAGCTTTACTAGCGGGGACACTAGCACAGATACGCAGTATTTT. Translated, it gives CASSFTSGDTSTDTQYF.

This chain uses TRBV5-1 with TRBJ1-1, with no clear D. The CDR3 length is 15 residues. The germline CDR1 and CDR2 sequences are SGHRS and YFSETQ. The germline V and J ends were trimmed by 4 bases and 0 bases, with 13 bases remaining between them. As DNA, the CDR3 is TGCGCCAGCAGCCCTAGACGGTTCATGAACACTGAAGCTTTCTTT. This codes for CASSPRRFMNTEAFF.

V is TRBV7-8 and J is TRBJ2-5; the D is unclear. CDR3 length: 12 residues. CDR1 and CDR2 from the germline V gene are SGHVS and FQNEAQ. With 3 bases removed from V and 4 bases from J, the gap between germline ends came to 6 bases. DNA for the CDR3: TGTGCCAGCAGCTTGGAGAGAGAGACCCAGTACTTC. Translation gives CASSLERETQYF.

The chain employs TRBV4-2 and TRBJ1-3, with 12 bases lining up with TRBD1. The germline CDR1 and CDR2 sequences are LGHNA and YNFKEQ. The CDR3 has 18 amino acids. The V segment lost 1 base and the J segment 4 bases; nucleotides outside the gene matches: 8. The CDR3 nucleotides read TGTGCCAGCAGCCAAGTCCTCGGGACAGGGGGCTTAGGAAACACCATATATTTT. Translated, it gives CASSQVLGTGGLGNTIYF.

The rearrangement uses TRBV7-2 and TRBJ2-7; no reliable D call. This CDR3 spans 17 amino acids. Trimming removed 2 bases from V and 4 bases from J, with 21 bases in between. CDR1 SGHTA and CDR2 FQGNSA come from the germline V gene. This chain's CDR3 is CASSLSASGRPPYEQYF. CDR3 sequence (DNA): TGTGCCAGCAGCTTATCCGCATCGGGCAGGCCCCCGTACGAGCAGTACTTC.

The count of this clone is one. The chain recombines TRBV6-5 with TRBJ1-2, with 9 bases matching TRBD1. V shed 6 bases and J 5 bases; nucleotides not matched to a gene: 4. The CDR3 is 13 amino acids. Germline lookup yields CDR1 MNHEY and CDR2 SVGAGI. The CDR3 DNA is TGTGCCAGCAGACTGACAGGGGGGTATGGCTACACCTTC. It is translated as CASRLTGGYGYTF.

V usage is TRBV10-1 and J usage is TRBJ1-1; TRBD1 matches 8 bases. Trimming took 5 bases from V and 5 from J; bases not matched to a gene: 13. This CDR3 is 16 amino acids long. CDR1 and CDR2 from the germline V gene are WNHNN and SYGVQD (reference sequence). CDR3 amino acids: CASSLNRTGRRTEAFF. CDR3 bases: TGCGCCAGCAGTCTTAACCGGACAGGGAGGCGTACTGAAGCTTTCTTT.

The chain employs TRBV6-5 and TRBJ2-5; the match to TRBD1 covers 11 bases. The J call is uncertain, as TRBJ2-7 better fits the DNA end. CDR3 length: 15 amino acids. CDR1 MNHEY and CDR2 SVGAGI come from the germline V gene. The CDR3 DNA reads TGTGCCAGCAGTCTCGGTGGGACAGGGGGGTACGAGCAGTACTTC. This codes for CASSLGGTGGYEQYF.

The rearrangement uses TRBV11-3 and TRBJ2-1; 7 bases map to TRBD1. This CDR3 is 15 amino acids long. In germline, CDR1 is SGHNT, CDR2 YENEEA. The trim removed 2 bases at V and 4 bases at J, leaving 5 bases unmatched. CDR3 sequence: CASSLSGTEYNEQFF. The CDR3 DNA reads TGTGCCAGCAGCTTATCCGGGACAGAGTACAATGAGCAGTTCTTC.

This clone came up a few times. The genes are TRBV9 and TRBJ1-2; 9 bases are shared with TRBD1. The CDR3 is 15 amino acids. From germline, CDR1 is SGDLS and CDR2 YYNGEE. The ends lost 2 bases at V and 5 bases at J; junction bases unmatched: 7. The CDR3 bases are TGTGCCAGCAGCGTTAACAGGGGGCAAATATATGGCTACACCTTC. It is translated as CASSVNRGQIYGYTF.

The chain couples TRBV29-1 to TRBJ2-1; D possibly matches TRBD1 or TRBD2 (5 bases each). Trimming cost V 3 bases and J 3 bases, with 9 bases left between them. The CDR3 consists of 13 residues. CDR1 and CDR2 (germline): SQVTM, ANQGSEA. The DNA for the CDR3 is TGCAGCGTTGAGGGGGTACACTACAATGAGCAGTTCTTC. Its protein product is CSVEGVHYNEQFF.

The CDR3 DNA sequence: TGCGCCAGCAGTCAATCTTTCTGGGAGCAGTACTTC. Its protein product is CASSQSFWEQYF. This rearrangement joins TRBV23-1 to TRBJ2-7; D ambiguous. TRBV23-1 is filed as an ORF, its function uncertain. Trimming cost V 0 bases and J 7 bases, with 7 bases left between them. This CDR3 has 12 amino acids.

This clone has just one count. CDR3 bases: TGTGCCAGCAGCGCTTCTATGCTCGATACGCAGTATTTT. Its translation: CASSASMLDTQYF. The V gene is TRBV5-4, the J gene TRBJ2-3, with D unresolved. V was shortened by 4 bases and J by 6 bases, with 12 bases between the two germline ends. The CDR3 totals 13 residues. From germline, CDR1 is SGHNT and CDR2 YYREEE (reference sequence).

This chain links TRBV18 with TRBJ2-7; D not resolved. Trimming shortened V by 2 bases and J by 3 bases, and 11 bases separated the two germline ends. This CDR3 has 14 residues. Germline V gene lookup returns CDR1 KGHSH and CDR2 LQKENI. The CDR3 loop reads CASSPEPLVYEQYF. CDR3 nucleotides: TGTGCCAGCTCACCAGAACCGCTAGTCTACGAGCAGTACTTC.

This chain joins TRBV29-1 and TRBJ2-7; D is ambiguous. V dropped 5 bases and J dropped 0 bases, with 11 bases sitting between them. The CDR3 runs to 13 residues. The germline gives CDR1 SQVTM, CDR2 ANQGSEA. The CDR3 loop reads CSVWPDSSYEQYF. In nucleotides, the CDR3 is TGCAGCGTTTGGCCTGATTCCTCCTACGAGCAGTACTTC.

This clone was seen a few times. The CDR3, as DNA: TGTGCCAGCAGCCCCCTCCAGGGCACTGAAGCTTTCTTT. The encoded protein is CASSPLQGTEAFF. The rearrangement joins TRBV13 to TRBJ1-1, with D possibly TRBD1 on 5 matching bases. V dropped 5 bases and J dropped 4 bases, with 11 bases sitting between them. This CDR3 is 13 amino acids long. Germline V gives CDR1 PRHDT, CDR2 FYEKMQ (reference sequence).

This chain links TRBV7-2 with TRBJ2-2; 7 nucleotides match TRBD2. The germline gives CDR1 SGHTA, CDR2 FQGNSA. Trimming took 5 bases from V and 8 from J; bases not matched to a gene: 8. The CDR3 is 14 residues long. CDR3 sequence: CASSPGDYRGELFF. CDR3 in DNA: TGTGCCAGCAGCCCCGGGGACTACCGAGGGGAGCTGTTTTTT.